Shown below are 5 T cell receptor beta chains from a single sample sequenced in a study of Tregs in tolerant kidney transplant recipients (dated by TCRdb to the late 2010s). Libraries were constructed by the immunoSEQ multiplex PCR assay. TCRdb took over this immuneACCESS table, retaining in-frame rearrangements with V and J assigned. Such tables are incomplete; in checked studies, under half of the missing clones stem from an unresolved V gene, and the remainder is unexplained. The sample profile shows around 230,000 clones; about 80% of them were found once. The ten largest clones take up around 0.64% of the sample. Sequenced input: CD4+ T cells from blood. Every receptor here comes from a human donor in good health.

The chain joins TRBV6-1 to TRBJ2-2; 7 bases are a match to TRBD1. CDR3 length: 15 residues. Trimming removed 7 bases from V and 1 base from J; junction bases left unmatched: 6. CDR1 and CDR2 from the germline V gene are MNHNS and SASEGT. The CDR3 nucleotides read TGTGCCAGCAACAGGGACAGACAGAACACCGGGGAGCTGTTTTTT. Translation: CASNRDRQNTGELFF.

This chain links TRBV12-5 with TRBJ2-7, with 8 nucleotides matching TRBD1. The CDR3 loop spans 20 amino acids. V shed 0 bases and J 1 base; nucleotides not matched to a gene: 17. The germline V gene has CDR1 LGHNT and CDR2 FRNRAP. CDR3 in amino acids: CASGLVRGQGTRQFSYEQYF. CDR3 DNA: TGTGCTAGTGGTTTGGTGAGAGGACAGGGTACTAGGCAATTTTCCTACGAGCAGTACTTC.

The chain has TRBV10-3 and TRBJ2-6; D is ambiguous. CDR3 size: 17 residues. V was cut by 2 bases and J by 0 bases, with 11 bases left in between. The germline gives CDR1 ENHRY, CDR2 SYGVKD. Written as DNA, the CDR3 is TGTGCCATCAGTGAGCAGGCCCTCAGCTCTGGGGCCAACGTCCTGACTTTC. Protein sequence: CAISEQALSSGANVLTF.

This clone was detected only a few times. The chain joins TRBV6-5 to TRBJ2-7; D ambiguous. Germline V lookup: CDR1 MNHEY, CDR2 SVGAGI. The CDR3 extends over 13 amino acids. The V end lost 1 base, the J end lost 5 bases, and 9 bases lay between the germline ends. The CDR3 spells CASSYLIHHEQYF. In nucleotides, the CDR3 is TGTGCCAGCAGTTACTTAATCCACCACGAGCAGTACTTC.

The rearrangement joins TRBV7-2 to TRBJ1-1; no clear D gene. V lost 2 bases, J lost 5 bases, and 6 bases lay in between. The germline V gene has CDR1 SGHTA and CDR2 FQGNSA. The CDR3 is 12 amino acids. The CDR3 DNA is TGTGCCAGCAGCTTACTGGGGACTGAAGCTTTCTTT. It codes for CASSLLGTEAFF.